This T cell receptor (beta chain) was documented in a study of lymphopenia after photon versus proton radiotherapy. Measured with immunoSEQ multiplex PCR; TCRdb has only the in-frame clones, and not every one. Among about 83,000 clones listed, 83% were seen once. Turning to this clone: Its target is not known.

With 5 bases removed from V and 0 bases from J, the gap between germline ends came to 10 bases. The CDR3 is 15 amino acids. The germline gives CDR1 SNHLY, CDR2 FYNNEI. Study outcomes and limitations: Under photons, naive T cells and diversity fell while effector/memory populations rose. Better survival with proton therapy was suggested as possible, not demonstrated. Post-nadir diversity loss with photons came from oligoclonal expansion, particularly CD8+ Temra cells. Post-nadir TCR diversity decline inversely tracked overall survival among those who died.

This chain joins TRBV2 and TRBJ2-2; D may be TRBD2 (5 bases). The sequence was obtained from a man aged 55 to 70 with pancreatic cancer. The sequenced sample was peripheral blood, obtained from a patient treated with proton-based radiotherapy. The CDR3 sequence: CASSRSGTNTGELFF. CDR3 bases: TGTGCCAGCAGTAGGAGCGGAACGAACACCGGGGAGCTGTTTTTT.